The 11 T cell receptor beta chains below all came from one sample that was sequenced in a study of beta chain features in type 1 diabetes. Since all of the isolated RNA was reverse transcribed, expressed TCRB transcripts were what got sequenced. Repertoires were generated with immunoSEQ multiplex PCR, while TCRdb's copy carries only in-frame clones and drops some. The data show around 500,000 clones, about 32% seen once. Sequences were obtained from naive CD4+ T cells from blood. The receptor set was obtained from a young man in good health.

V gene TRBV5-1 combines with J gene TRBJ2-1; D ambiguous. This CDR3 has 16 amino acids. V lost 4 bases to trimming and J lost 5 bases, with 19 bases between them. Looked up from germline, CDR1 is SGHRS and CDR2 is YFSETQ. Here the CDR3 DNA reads TGCGCCAGCAGCCGCGCTGCAGAGACCGCGCACAATGAGCAGTTCTTC. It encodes CASSRAAETAHNEQFF. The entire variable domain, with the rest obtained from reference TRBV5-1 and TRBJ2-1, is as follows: KAGVTQTPRYLIKTRGQQVTLSCSPISGHRSVSWYQQTPGQGLQFLFEYFSETQRNKGNFPGRFSGRQFSNSRSEMNVSTLELGDSALYLCASSRAAETAHNEQFFGPGTRLTVL.

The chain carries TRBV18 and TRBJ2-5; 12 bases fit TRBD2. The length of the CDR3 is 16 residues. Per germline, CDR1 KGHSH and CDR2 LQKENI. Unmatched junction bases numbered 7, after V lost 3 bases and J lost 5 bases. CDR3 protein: CASSPLAGGFVETQYF. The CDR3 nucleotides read TGTGCCAGCTCACCTCTAGCGGGAGGGTTCGTGGAGACCCAGTACTTC.

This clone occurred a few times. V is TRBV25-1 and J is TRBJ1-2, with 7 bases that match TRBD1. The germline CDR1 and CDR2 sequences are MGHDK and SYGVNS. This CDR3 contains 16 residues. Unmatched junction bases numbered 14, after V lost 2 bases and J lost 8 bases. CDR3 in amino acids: CASSEGHRGTWRGYTF. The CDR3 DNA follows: TGTGCCAGCAGTGAAGGTCACAGGGGCACCTGGCGGGGCTACACCTTC.

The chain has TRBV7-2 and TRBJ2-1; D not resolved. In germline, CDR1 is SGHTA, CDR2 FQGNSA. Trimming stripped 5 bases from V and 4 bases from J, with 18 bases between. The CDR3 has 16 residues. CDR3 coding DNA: TGTGCCAGCAGCGTTCAACCTGGCCAGGCTTACAATGAGCAGTTCTTC. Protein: CASSVQPGQAYNEQFF.

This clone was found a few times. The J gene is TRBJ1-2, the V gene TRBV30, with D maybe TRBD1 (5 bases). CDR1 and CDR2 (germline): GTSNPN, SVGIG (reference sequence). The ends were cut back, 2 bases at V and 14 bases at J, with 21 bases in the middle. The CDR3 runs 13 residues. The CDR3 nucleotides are TGTGCCTGGAGTAAAGGGCAGGGAGTGGATCGAACCTTC. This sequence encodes CAWSKGQGVDRTF.

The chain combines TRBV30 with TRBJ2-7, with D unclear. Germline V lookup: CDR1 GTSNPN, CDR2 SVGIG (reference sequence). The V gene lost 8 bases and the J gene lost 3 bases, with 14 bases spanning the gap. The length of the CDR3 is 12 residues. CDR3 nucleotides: TGTGCCGCGGACGGAGAATTCTACGAGCAGTACTTC. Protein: CAADGEFYEQYF.

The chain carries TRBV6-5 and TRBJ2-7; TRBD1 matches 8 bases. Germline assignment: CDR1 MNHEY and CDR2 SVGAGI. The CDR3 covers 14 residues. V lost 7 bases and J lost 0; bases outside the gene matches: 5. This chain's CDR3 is CASKRQGSSYEQYF. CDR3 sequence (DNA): TGTGCCAGCAAAAGACAGGGGAGCTCCTACGAGCAGTACTTC.

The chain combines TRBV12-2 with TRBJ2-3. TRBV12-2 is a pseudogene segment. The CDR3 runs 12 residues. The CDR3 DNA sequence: TGTGCAAGTCGCCTAGGCACAGATACGCAGTATTTT. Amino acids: CASRLGTDTQYF.

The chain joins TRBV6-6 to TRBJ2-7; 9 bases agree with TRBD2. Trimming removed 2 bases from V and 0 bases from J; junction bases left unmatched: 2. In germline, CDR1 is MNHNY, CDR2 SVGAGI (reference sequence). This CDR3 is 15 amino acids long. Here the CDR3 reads CASSYTSGLSYEQYF. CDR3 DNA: TGTGCCAGCAGTTACACTAGCGGGCTCTCCTACGAGCAGTACTTC.

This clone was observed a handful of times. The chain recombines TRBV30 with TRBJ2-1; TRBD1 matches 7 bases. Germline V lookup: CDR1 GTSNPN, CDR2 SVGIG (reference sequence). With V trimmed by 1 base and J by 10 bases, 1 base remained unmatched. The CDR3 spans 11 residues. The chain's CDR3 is CAWSEDREQFF. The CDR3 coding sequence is TGTGCCTGGAGTGAGGACAGGGAGCAGTTCTTC.

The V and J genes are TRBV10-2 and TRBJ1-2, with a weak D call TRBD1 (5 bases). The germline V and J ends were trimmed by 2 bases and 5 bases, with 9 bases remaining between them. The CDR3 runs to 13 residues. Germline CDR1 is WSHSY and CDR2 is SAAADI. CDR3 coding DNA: TGCGCCAGCAGTGAGCAGGGAGTGTATGGCTACACCTTC. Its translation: CASSEQGVYGYTF.